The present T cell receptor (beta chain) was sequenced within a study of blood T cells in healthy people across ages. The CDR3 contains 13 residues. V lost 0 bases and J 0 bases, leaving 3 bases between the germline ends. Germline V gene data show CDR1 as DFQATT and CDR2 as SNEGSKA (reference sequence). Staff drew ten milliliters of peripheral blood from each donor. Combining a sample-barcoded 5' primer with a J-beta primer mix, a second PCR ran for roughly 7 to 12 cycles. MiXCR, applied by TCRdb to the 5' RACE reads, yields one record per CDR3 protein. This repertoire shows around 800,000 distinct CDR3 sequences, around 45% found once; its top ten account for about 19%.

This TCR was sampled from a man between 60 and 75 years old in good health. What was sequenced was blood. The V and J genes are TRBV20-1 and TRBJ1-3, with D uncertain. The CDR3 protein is CSAREGSGNTIYF. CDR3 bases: TGCAGTGCTAGAGAGGGCTCTGGAAACACCATATATTTT.